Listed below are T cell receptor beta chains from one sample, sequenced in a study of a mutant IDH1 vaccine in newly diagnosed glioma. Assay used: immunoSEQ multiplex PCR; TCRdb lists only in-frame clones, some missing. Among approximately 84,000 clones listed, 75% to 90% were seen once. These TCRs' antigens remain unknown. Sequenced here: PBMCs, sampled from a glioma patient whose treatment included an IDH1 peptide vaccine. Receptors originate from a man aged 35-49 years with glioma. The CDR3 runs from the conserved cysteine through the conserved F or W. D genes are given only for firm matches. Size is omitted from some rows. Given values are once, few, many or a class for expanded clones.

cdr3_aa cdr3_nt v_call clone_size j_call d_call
CASSTDRGPYTIYF TGTGCCAGTAGTACGGACAGGGGGCCGTACACCATATATTTT TRBV19 - TRBJ1-3 TRBD1
CAWTLSVDRKGEQYF TGTGCCTGGACCCTATCAGTGGACAGGAAGGGCGAGCAGTACTTC TRBV30 - TRBJ2-7 TRBD1
CASSSTDTQYF TGTGCCAGCAGCTCCACAGATACGCAGTATTTT TRBV7-9 - TRBJ2-3 -
CASTTTGGDQPQHF TGTGCCAGTACCACGACAGGGGGTGATCAGCCCCAGCATTTT TRBV19 - TRBJ1-5 TRBD1
CASSPQWGLATGELFF TGTGCCAGCAGCCCACAGTGGGGACTAGCGACCGGGGAGCTGTTTTTT TRBV7-2 - TRBJ2-2 TRBD2
CASSPLSSYEQYF TGTGCCAGCAGCCCTCTGAGCTCCTACGAGCAGTACTTC TRBV5-4 - TRBJ2-7 -
CASSKAGLAGVNEQFF TGTGCCAGCAGCAAAGCCGGACTAGCGGGGGTCAATGAGCAGTTCTTC TRBV21-1 - TRBJ2-1 -
CASSLDRRGRGDTQYF TGTGCCAGCAGCTTAGACCGTCGGGGGAGAGGAGATACGCAGTATTTT TRBV7-8 - TRBJ2-3 -
CAISAGLVGDTQYF TGTGCCATCAGTGCCGGACTAGTGGGCGATACGCAGTATTTT TRBV10-3 - TRBJ2-3 TRBD2
CASSLAGLTNTGELFF TGTGCCAGCAGCTTAGCGGGACTAACGAACACCGGGGAGCTGTTTTTT TRBV7-8 - TRBJ2-2 TRBD2
CASSYSQKVQETQYF TGTGCCAGCAGTTACTCACAGAAGGTACAAGAGACCCAGTACTTC TRBV6-5 once TRBJ2-5 -
CASSLVSGGDYGYTF TGTGCCAGCAGCTTAGTCTCAGGGGGCGATTATGGCTACACCTTC TRBV11-2 once TRBJ1-2 TRBD1
CASSETLGTEAFF TGTGCCAGCAGTGAAACTCTTGGAACTGAAGCTTTCTTT TRBV6-5 - TRBJ1-1 -
CASSPQDLVSGYTF TGTGCCAGCTCACCACAGGACTTAGTTAGTGGCTACACCTTC TRBV18 - TRBJ1-2 -
CASSPGLVLTTDTQYF TGTGCCAGCAGCCCGGGACTAGTTCTTACCACAGATACGCAGTATTTT TRBV11-2 - TRBJ2-3 TRBD2
CASSPYGRGSTDTQYF TGTGCCAGCAGCCCATATGGGCGGGGGAGCACAGATACGCAGTATTTT TRBV9 - TRBJ2-3 TRBD2
CASSQDRANNQPQHF TGTGCCAGCAGCCAGGACAGGGCGAACAATCAGCCCCAGCATTTT TRBV6-5 few TRBJ1-5 TRBD1
CASSPRDSRYEQYF TGCGCCAGCAGCCCCCGGGACAGTCGCTACGAGCAGTACTTC TRBV5-1 - TRBJ2-7 TRBD1
CASSAGLAHTDTQYF TGTGCCAGCAGCGCAGGACTAGCCCACACAGATACGCAGTATTTT TRBV7-9 - TRBJ2-3 TRBD2
CASSISGNTGELFF TGTGCCAGTAGTATAAGTGGGAACACCGGGGAGCTGTTTTTT TRBV19 - TRBJ2-2 -
CASSHTPLGGGYTF TGTGCCAGCAGCCACACACCCCTGGGGGGTGGCTACACCTTC TRBV14 - TRBJ1-2 -
CASRNEREQYF TGTGCCAGCAGAAATGAGCGCGAGCAGTACTTC TRBV6-5 - TRBJ2-7 -
CASSIWGRGEEGYTF TGTGCCAGTAGTATTTGGGGGCGCGGAGAGGAGGGCTACACCTTC TRBV19 - TRBJ1-2 -
CASSLEGVLSEQYF TGTGCCAGCAGCTTAGAAGGGGTTTTATCCGAGCAGTACTTC TRBV7-9 - TRBJ2-7 -
CASSRGDSNEQFF TGCGCCAGCAGCCGCGGGGACTCCAATGAGCAGTTCTTC TRBV5-1 - TRBJ2-1 -
CASSPLAGASSYEQYF TGTGCCAGCAGCCCTTTAGCGGGAGCGAGCTCCTACGAGCAGTACTTC TRBV4-2 - TRBJ2-7 TRBD2
CASSIGGGAKNIQYF TGTGCCAGTAGTATAGGAGGCGGGGCCAAAAACATTCAGTACTTC TRBV19 - TRBJ2-4 -
CASSSRTGATNTEAFF TGCGCCAGCAGCTCCAGGACAGGGGCCACTAACACTGAAGCTTTCTTT TRBV5-1 - TRBJ1-1 TRBD1
CASSLRAGGLGYTF TGTGCCAGCAGCTTGAGGGCAGGGGGCCTTGGCTACACCTTC TRBV5-6 medium-sized TRBJ1-2 TRBD1
CASSLVAGAEETQYF TGTGCCAGCAGCTTGGTTGCGGGAGCAGAGGAGACCCAGTACTTC TRBV5-6 - TRBJ2-5 TRBD2
CASSANRGGYGYTF TGTGCCAGCAGCGCTAACAGGGGAGGCTATGGCTACACCTTC TRBV7-2 - TRBJ1-2 TRBD1
CASSVSRGGTDTQYF TGCGCCAGCAGTGTCTCGCGGGGGGGCACAGATACGCAGTATTTT TRBV10-2 once TRBJ2-3 TRBD2
CASSPQVRRQTYGYTF TGTGCCAGCAGTCCCCAGGTCAGGAGACAGACGTATGGCTACACCTTC TRBV7-8 - TRBJ1-2 -
CASSLLRDTQYF TGCGCCAGCAGCTTGCTACGCGATACGCAGTATTTT TRBV5-1 - TRBJ2-3 -
CAWSGSGGADIQYF TGTGCCTGGAGTGGTAGCGGGGGGGCGGACATTCAGTACTTC TRBV30 - TRBJ2-4 TRBD2
CASSSINTGELFF TGTGCCAGCAGCTCGATTAACACCGGGGAGCTGTTTTTT TRBV7-2 few TRBJ2-2 -
CASSLAGPVLDEQFF TGTGCCAGCAGCTTAGCGGGGCCCGTGTTGGATGAGCAGTTCTTC TRBV7-9 - TRBJ2-1 -
CSVLTGVEQYF TGCAGCGTTCTAACAGGGGTCGAGCAGTACTTC TRBV29-1 - TRBJ2-7 TRBD1
CASSGKDADEQFF TGTGCCAGCAGCGGGAAGGATGCGGATGAGCAGTTCTTC TRBV5-4 - TRBJ2-1 -
CASSLAGQDFYGYTF TGTGCCAGCAGCTTGGCCGGACAAGATTTCTATGGCTACACCTTC TRBV5-4 - TRBJ1-2 -
CASSLVRVAYNEQFF TGTGCCAGCAGCTTGGTCAGGGTCGCCTACAATGAGCAGTTCTTC TRBV5-6 - TRBJ2-1 -
CASRTTGDSNQPQHF TGCGCCAGCAGAACCACGGGGGATAGCAATCAGCCCCAGCATTTT TRBV5-1 once TRBJ1-5 -
CASSRDRNQNTQYF TGTGCCAGCTCACGGGACAGAAATCAAAATACGCAGTATTTT TRBV18 - TRBJ2-3 TRBD1
CATSRDERPWANGYNEQFF TGTGCCACCAGCAGAGATGAGAGACCATGGGCTAATGGCTACAATGAGCAGTTCTTC TRBV15 - TRBJ2-1 -
CASRFGTSLSGEQYF TGTGCCAGCAGGTTCGGGACCTCGCTCTCTGGGGAGCAGTACTTC TRBV7-9 - TRBJ2-7 -
CAISESMGAYEQYF TGTGCCATCAGTGAGTCAATGGGGGCCTACGAGCAGTACTTC TRBV10-3 - TRBJ2-7 -
CASSVPGNYGYTF TGTGCCAGCAGTGTCCCGGGGAACTATGGCTACACCTTC TRBV6-1 - TRBJ1-2 -
CASSRTANTGELFF TGTGCCAGCAGTCGGACGGCGAACACCGGGGAGCTGTTTTTT TRBV6-4 - TRBJ2-2 -
CASSQEANRAEYEQYF TGCGCCAGCAGCCAAGAGGCTAACAGGGCTGAATACGAGCAGTACTTC TRBV4-3 few TRBJ2-7 -
CASSMGYNEQFF TGTGCCAGCAGCATGGGCTACAATGAGCAGTTCTTC TRBV27 - TRBJ2-1 -
CASSLARVYNEQFF TGTGCCAGCAGTTTAGCCAGGGTCTACAATGAGCAGTTCTTC TRBV27 - TRBJ2-1 -
CASSIKDPGTQYF TGTGCCAGCAGTATAAAAGACCCGGGGACCCAGTACTTC TRBV6-1 - TRBJ2-5 -
CASSLGQGFNEQFF TGTGCCAGCAGCTTAGGGCAGGGTTTTAATGAGCAGTTCTTC TRBV7-2 - TRBJ2-1 -
CASSWARSPLHF TGTGCCAGCAGTTGGGCGCGTTCACCCCTCCACTTT TRBV25-1 - TRBJ1-6 -
CSAGTGGIRGETQYF TGCAGCGCCGGGACAGGGGGGATAAGGGGAGAGACCCAGTACTTC TRBV29-1 - TRBJ2-5 TRBD1
CASTTGFTGDQPQHF TGCGCCAGCACCACGGGATTCACAGGGGATCAGCCCCAGCATTTT TRBV10-1 - TRBJ1-5 TRBD1
CASSYSPRAYEQYF TGTGCCAGCAGTTACTCGCCAAGGGCCTACGAGCAGTACTTC TRBV6-5 - TRBJ2-7 -
CASSSTAEGKLFF TGTGCCAGCAGTTCCACAGCGGAAGGGAAACTGTTTTTT TRBV27 - TRBJ1-4 -